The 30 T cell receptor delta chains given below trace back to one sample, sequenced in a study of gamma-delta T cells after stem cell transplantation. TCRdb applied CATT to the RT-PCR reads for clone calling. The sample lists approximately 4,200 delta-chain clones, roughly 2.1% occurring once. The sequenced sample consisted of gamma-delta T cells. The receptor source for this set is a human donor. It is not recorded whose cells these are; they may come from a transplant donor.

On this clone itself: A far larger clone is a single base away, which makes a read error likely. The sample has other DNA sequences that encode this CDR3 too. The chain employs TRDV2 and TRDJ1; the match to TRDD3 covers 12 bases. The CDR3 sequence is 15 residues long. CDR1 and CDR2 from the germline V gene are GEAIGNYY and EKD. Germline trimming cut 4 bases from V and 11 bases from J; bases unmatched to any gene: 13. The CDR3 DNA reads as TGTGCCTGTGAACCCCTTACTGGGGGATACCTTAGCCTCATCTTT. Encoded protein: CACEPLTGGYLSLIF.

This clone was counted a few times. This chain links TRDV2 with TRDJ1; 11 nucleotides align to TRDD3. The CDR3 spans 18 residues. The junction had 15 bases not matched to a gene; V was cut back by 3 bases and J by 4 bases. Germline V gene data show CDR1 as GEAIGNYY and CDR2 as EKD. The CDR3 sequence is CACDGVPLLGDNGDKLIF. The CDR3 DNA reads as TGTGCCTGTGACGGGGTCCCGTTACTGGGGGATAACGGCGATAAACTCATCTTT.

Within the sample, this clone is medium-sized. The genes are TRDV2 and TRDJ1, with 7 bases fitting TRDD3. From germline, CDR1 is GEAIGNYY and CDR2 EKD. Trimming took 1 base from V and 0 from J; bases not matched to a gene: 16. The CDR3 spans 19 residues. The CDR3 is CACDTIRGSNWGDTDKLIF. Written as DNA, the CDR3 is TGTGCCTGTGACACGATTCGGGGCTCAAACTGGGGAGACACCGATAAACTCATCTTT.

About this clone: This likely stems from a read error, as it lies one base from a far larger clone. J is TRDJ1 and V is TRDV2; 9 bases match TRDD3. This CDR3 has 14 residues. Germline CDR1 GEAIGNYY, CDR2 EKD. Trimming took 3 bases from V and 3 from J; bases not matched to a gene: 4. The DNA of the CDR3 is TGTGCCTGTGACCGACTGGGGGAGCCCGATAAACTCATCTTT. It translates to CACDRLGEPDKLIF.

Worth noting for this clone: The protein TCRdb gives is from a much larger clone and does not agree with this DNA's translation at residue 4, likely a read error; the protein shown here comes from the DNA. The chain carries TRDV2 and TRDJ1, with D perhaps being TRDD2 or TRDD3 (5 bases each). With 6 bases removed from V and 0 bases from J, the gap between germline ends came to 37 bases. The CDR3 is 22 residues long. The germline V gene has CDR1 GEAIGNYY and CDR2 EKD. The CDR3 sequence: CACYPLPNLLGRTLGNTDKLIF. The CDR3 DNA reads TGTGCCTGTTACCCGCTTCCAAATCTGCTGGGTCGAACCCTTGGGAACACCGATAAACTCATCTTT.

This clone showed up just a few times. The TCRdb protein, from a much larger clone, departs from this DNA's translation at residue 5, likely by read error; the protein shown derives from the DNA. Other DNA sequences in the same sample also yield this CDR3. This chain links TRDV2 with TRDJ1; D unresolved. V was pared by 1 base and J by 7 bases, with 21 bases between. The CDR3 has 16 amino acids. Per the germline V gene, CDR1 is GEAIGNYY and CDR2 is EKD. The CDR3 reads CACDTVGVPGKSKLIF. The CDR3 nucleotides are TGTGCCTGTGACACTGTAGGGGTCCCTGGAAAATCTAAACTCATCTTT.

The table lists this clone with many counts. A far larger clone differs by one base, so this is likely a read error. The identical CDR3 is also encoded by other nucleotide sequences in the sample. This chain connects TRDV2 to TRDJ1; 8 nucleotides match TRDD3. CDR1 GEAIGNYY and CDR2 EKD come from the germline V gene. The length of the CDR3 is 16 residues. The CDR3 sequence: CACDTMAGGPTDKLIF. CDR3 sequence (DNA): TGTGCCTGTGACACAATGGCTGGGGGACCCACCGACAAACTCATCTTT.

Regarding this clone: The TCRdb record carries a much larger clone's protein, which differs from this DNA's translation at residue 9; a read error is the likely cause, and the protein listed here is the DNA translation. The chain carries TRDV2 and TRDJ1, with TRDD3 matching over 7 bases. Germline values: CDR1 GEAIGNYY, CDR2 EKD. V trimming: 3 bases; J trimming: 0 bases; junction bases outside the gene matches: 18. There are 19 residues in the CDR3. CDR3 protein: CACDPVLGYTQLYTDKLIF. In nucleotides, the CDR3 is TGTGCCTGTGACCCGGTACTGGGGTATACACAGTTGTACACCGATAAACTCATCTTT.

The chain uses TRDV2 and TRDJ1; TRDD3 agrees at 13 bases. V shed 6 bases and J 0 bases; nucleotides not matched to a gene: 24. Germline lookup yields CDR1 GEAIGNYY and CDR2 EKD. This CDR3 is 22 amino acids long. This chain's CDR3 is CACLLLGDTRDRKDVYTDKLIF. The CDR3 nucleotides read TGTGCCTGTCTTCTACTGGGGGATACGCGGGACCGCAAGGACGTTTACACCGATAAACTCATCTTT.

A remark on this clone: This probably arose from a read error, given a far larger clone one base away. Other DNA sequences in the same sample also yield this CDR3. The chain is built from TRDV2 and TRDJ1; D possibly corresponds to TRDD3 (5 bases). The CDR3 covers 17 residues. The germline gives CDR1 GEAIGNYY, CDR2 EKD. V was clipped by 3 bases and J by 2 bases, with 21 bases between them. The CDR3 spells CACDEVYSGRLTDKLIF. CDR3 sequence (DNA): TGTGCCTGTGACGAAGTATATTCTGGGCGATTGACCGATAAACTCATCTTT.

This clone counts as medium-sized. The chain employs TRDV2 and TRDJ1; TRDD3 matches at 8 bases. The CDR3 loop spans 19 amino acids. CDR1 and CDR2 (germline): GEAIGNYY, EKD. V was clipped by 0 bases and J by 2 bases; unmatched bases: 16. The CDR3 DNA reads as TGTGCCTGTGACACCGTGACTGGGGGCCCTCTTCCTCGGACCGATAAACTCATCTTT. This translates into CACDTVTGGPLPRTDKLIF.

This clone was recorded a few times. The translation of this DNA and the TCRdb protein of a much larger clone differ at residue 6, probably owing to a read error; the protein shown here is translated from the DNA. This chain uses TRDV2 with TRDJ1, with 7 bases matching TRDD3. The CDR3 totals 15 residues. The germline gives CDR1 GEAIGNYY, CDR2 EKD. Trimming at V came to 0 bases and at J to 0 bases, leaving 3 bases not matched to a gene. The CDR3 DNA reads TGTGCCTGTGACACCGTGGGGGAACACACCGATAAACTCATCTTT. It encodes CACDTVGEHTDKLIF.

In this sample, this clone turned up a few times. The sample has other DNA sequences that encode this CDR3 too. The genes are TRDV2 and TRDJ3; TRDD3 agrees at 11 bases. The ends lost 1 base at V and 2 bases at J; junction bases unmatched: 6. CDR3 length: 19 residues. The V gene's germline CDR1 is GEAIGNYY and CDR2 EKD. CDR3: CACDTVLGDSTWDTRQMFF. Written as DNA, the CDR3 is TGTGCCTGTGACACAGTACTGGGGGATAGTACCTGGGACACCCGACAGATGTTTTTC.

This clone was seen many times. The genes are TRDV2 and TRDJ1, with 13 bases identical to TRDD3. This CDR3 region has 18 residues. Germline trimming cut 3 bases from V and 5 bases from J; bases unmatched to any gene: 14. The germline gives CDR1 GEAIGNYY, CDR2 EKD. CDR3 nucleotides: TGTGCCTGTGACGTACTGGGGGATACGTCGGATAGGTCTGATAAACTCATCTTT. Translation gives CACDVLGDTSDRSDKLIF.

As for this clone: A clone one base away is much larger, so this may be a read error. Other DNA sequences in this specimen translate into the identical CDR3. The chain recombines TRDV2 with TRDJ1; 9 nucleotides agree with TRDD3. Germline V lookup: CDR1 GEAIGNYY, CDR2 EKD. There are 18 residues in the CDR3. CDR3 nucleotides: TGTGCCTGTGACACCCTGGGGATACGCAAAGGAGACACCGATAAACTCATCTTC. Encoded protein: CACDTLGIRKGDTDKLIF.

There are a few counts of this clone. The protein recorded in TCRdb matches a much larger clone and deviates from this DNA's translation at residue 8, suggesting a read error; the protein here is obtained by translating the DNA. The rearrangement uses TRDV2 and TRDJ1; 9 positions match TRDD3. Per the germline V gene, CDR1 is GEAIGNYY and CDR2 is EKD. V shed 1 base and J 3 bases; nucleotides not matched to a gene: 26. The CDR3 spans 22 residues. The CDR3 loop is CACDTMLPRPDAGDTQSDKLIF. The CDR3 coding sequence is TGTGCCTGTGACACGATGCTGCCACGGCCTGACGCTGGGGATACGCAGTCCGATAAACTCATCTTT.

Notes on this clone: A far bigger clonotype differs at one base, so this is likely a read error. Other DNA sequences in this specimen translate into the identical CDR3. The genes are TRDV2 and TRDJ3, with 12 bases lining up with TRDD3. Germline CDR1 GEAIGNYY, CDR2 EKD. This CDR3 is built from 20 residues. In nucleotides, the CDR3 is TGTGCCTGTGACAATACTGGGGGATACTTACCGTCCTGGGACACTCGACAGATGTTTTTC. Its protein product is CACDNTGGYLPSWDTRQMFF.

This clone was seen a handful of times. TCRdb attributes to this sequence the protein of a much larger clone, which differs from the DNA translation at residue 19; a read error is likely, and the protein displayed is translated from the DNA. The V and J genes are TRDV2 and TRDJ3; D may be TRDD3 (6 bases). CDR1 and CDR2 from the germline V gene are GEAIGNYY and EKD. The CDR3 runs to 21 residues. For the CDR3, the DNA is TGTGCCTGTGACACCGCGGAGAGAGGGAGGGATAACCCCTGGGACACCCGACAGGTGTTTTTC. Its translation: CACDTAERGRDNPWDTRQVFF.

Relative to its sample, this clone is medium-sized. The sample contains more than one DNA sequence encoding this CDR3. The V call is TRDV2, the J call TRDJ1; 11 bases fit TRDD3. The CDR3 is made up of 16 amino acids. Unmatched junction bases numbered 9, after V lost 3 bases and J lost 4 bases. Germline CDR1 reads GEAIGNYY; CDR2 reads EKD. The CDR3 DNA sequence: TGTGCCTGTGACGTACTGGGGGATAATCTGGGCGATAAACTCATCTTT. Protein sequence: CACDVLGDNLGDKLIF.

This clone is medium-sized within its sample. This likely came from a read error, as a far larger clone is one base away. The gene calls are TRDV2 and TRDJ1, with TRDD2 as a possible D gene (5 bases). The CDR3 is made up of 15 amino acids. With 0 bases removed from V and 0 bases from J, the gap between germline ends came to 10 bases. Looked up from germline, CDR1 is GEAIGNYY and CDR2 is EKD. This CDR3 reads CACDTVGLHTDKLIF. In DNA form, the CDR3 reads TGTGCCTGTGACACCGTTGGCCTTCACACCGATAAACTCATCTTT.

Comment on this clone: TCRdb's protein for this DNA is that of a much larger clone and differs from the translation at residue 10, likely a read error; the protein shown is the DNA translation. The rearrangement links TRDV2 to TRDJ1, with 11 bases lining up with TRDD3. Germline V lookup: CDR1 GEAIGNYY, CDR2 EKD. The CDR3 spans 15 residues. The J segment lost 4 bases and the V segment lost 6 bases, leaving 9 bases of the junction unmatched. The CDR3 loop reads CACLLLGDKDDKLIF. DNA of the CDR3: TGTGCCTGTCTTCTACTGGGGGATAAGGACGATAAACTCATCTTT.

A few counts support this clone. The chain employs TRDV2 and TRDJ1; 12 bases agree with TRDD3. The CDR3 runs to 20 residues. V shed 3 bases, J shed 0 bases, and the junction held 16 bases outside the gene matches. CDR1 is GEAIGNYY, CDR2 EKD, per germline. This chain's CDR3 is CACDALLGDTRLGYTDKLIF. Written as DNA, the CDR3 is TGTGCCTGTGACGCGCTACTGGGGGATACAAGGCTGGGGTACACCGATAAACTCATCTTT.

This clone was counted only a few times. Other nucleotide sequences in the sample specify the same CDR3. CDR3 sequence reads: CACDALLGDTDKLIF. The CDR3, as DNA: TGTGCCTGCGACGCTCTACTGGGGGACACCGATAAACTCATCTTT. The chain links TRDV2 to TRDJ1, with 8 bases matching TRDD3. Germline-derived CDR1 and CDR2 are GEAIGNYY and EKD. J was trimmed by 0 bases and V by 7 bases; bases with no gene match: 9. CDR3 size: 15 residues.

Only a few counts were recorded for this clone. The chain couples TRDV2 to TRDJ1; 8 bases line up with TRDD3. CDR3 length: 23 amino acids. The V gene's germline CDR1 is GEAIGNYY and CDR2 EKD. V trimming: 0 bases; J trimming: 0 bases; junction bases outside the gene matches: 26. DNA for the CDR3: TGTGCCTGTGACACCGTCGGGCGGGATACGCGGGACCGCAAGGACGTTTACACCGATAAACTCATCTTT. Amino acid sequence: CACDTVGRDTRDRKDVYTDKLIF.

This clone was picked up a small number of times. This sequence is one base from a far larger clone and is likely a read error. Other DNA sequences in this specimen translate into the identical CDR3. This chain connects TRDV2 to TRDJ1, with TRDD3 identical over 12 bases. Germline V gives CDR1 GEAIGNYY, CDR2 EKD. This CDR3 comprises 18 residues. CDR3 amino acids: CACDTLNLGDTQTDKLIF. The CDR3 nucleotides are TGTGCCTGTGACACCTTAAACCTGGGGGATACGCAAACCGATAAGCTCATCTTT.

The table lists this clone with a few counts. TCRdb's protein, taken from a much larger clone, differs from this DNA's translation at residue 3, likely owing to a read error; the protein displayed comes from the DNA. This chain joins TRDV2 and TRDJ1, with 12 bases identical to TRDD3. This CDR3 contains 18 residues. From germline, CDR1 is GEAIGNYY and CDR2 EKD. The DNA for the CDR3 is TGTGCCTATGACACCTTAAACCTGGGGGATACGCAAACCGATAAACTCATCTTT. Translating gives CAYDTLNLGDTQTDKLIF.

The CDR3 spells CACDILGDTISWDTRQMFF. The CDR3 region has the DNA TGTGCCTGTGACATACTGGGGGATACAATCTCCTGGGACACCCGACAGATGTTTTTC. The chain employs TRDV2 and TRDJ3; 12 nucleotides agree with TRDD3. CDR3 size: 19 residues. After removal of 2 bases from V and 0 bases from J, the junction contained 4 bases not matched to a gene. From germline, CDR1 is GEAIGNYY and CDR2 EKD.

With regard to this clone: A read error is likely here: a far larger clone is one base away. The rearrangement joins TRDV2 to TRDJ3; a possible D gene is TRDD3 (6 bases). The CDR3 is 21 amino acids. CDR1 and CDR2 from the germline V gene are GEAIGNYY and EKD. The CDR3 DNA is TGTGCCTGTGGCACCGCGGAGAGAGGGAGGGATAACCCCTGGGACACCCGACAGATGTTTTTC. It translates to CACGTAERGRDNPWDTRQMFF.

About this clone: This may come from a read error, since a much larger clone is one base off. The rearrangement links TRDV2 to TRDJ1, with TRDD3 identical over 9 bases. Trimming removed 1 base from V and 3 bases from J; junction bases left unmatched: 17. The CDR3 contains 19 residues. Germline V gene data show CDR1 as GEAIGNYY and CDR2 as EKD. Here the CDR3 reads CACDTVSPILGENADKLIF. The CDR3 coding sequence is TGTGCCTGTGACACGGTCTCCCCCATACTGGGGGAGAACGCCGATAAACTCATCTTT.

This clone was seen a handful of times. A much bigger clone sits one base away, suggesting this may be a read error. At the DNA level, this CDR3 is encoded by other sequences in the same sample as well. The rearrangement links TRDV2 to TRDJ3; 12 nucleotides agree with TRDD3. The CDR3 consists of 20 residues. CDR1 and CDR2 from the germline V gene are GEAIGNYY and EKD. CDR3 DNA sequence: TGCGCCTGTGACGCTAGTACTGGGGGATACCACTCCTGGGACACCCGACAGATGTTTTTC. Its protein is CACDASTGGYHSWDTRQMFF.